This entry lists 17 T cell receptor beta chains sequenced from one sample in a study of T cell repertoires in cytomegalovirus infection. In TCRdb, the reads were re-called with MiXCR into one record per CDR3 protein. The data contain 150,000 or so distinct CDR3 sequences, 32% of them singletons. The antigens for these receptors are not known. The sample here was CD8+ T cells from cultured PBMCs, taken from culture after CMV antigen stimulation. These receptors all stem from a human donor in good health (CMV status not recorded). Some clones in this sample may be carry-over from other donors' samples.

The V and J genes are TRBV11-2 and TRBJ2-3, with 7 bases aligning to TRBD1. Germline CDR1 reads SGHAT; CDR2 reads FQNNGV. The CDR3 loop spans 14 amino acids. Trimming cost V 7 bases and J 0 bases; bases outside gene matches: 4. For the CDR3, the DNA is TGTGCCAGCAAGGGACAGTCTAGCACAGATACGCAGTATTTT. Residues: CASKGQSSTDTQYF.

The V gene is TRBV7-6, the J gene TRBJ1-5, with D tentatively TRBD1 (5 bases). Per germline, CDR1 SGHVS and CDR2 FNYEAQ. The CDR3 covers 16 residues. With 5 bases removed from V and 0 bases from J, the gap between germline ends came to 14 bases. The CDR3 nucleotides are TGTGCCAGCAGCCTAAATGGAGGGGATAGCAATCAGCCCCAGCATTTT. It translates to CASSLNGGDSNQPQHF.

This clonotype has just a few counts. The chain combines TRBV7-8 with TRBJ2-3; D call uncertain. Germline CDR1 and CDR2: SGHVS and FQNEAQ. The CDR3 runs to 15 residues. V was cut by 0 bases and J by 6 bases, with 13 bases left in between. CDR3 region: CASSLALRESDTQYF. CDR3 sequence (DNA): TGTGCCAGCAGCTTAGCGCTCCGCGAATCGGATACGCAGTATTTT.

This clonotype was counted ten times or more. The CDR3 DNA follows: TGTGCCAGCAGCAACCGGGGGGGGCGAACAGATACGCAGTATTTT. Encoded protein: CASSNRGGRTDTQYF. This chain joins TRBV12-3 or TRBV12-4 and TRBJ2-3; 8 bases are shared with TRBD2. The CDR3 has 15 residues. With 6 bases clipped from V and 3 bases from J, the junction kept 8 bases outside the gene matches.

This clonotype was seen at least ten times. V is TRBV12-3 or TRBV12-4 and J is TRBJ2-3; no firm D call. This CDR3 has 12 residues. V lost 4 bases and J 3 bases, leaving 5 bases between the germline ends. For the CDR3, the DNA is TGTGCCAGCAGTTATTGGACAGATACGCAGTATTTT. Translation gives CASSYWTDTQYF.

This clonotype was detected many times. The V call is TRBV7-2, the J call TRBJ1-4, with D unclear. This CDR3 region has 18 residues. CDR1 and CDR2 from the germline V gene are SGHTA and FQGNSA. V gave up 3 bases and J gave up 4 bases, with 21 bases separating them. The CDR3 DNA sequence: TGTGCCAGCAGCTTTTCCATCCCCCCCCCGCCTAATAATGAAAAACTGTTTTTT. It yields the protein CASSFSIPPPPNNEKLFF.

V gene TRBV4-1 combines with J gene TRBJ2-4, with a weak D call TRBD1 (6 bases). Between the trimmed V and J ends, which lost 2 bases and 5 bases, there was a span of 13 bases. The germline gives CDR1 MGHRA, CDR2 YSYEKL. The CDR3 runs to 15 residues. CDR3 sequence (DNA): TGCGCCAGCAGCCAAACCGGGACAAGACAAAACATTCAGTACTTC. It codes for CASSQTGTRQNIQYF.

Note on this clonotype: At one end, the junction sequence differs from germline, possibly due to a read error. The V call is TRBV7-6, the J call TRBJ2-7; D is uncertain. The germline V gene has CDR1 SGHVS and CDR2 FNYEAQ. This CDR3 spans 13 amino acids. The CDR3 DNA follows: TGTGCCAGCAGATTAGCTCCCGGACGGGAGCAGTACTTC. Its protein product is CASRLAPGREQYF.

At least ten counts were recorded for this clonotype. The CDR3 loop reads CASSNMGGETQYF. The CDR3 coding sequence is TGTGCCAGTAGTAATATGGGGGGGGAGACCCAGTACTTC. The chain uses TRBV19 and TRBJ2-5; 7 bases are a match to TRBD2. CDR3 length equals 13 residues. The germline V gene has CDR1 LNHDA and CDR2 SQIVND (reference sequence). Trimming took 4 bases from V and 5 from J; bases not matched to a gene: 4.

J is TRBJ1-1 and V is TRBV27, with D perhaps TRBD1 (6 bases). Trimming removed 2 bases at V and 3 bases at J, with 10 bases between. The CDR3 has 14 amino acids. CDR1 is MNHEY and CDR2 is SMNVEV in the germline V gene (reference sequence). The CDR3 loop reads CASSLLRGYTEAFF. The CDR3 DNA follows: TGTGCCAGCAGTTTACTGAGGGGGTACACTGAAGCTTTCTTT.

In this sample, this clonotype turned up a few times. V gene TRBV11-2 combines with J gene TRBJ2-3; 12 nucleotides match TRBD2. This CDR3 spans 16 amino acids. The V and J ends lost 4 bases and 5 bases, in that order; junction bases with no gene match: 7. CDR1 is SGHAT and CDR2 is FQNNGV in the germline V gene. The CDR3 DNA sequence: TGTGCCAGCAGCTCTTTGACTAGCGGGGGAGGAGATACGCAGTATTTT. Residues: CASSSLTSGGGDTQYF. Using reference TRBV11-2 and TRBJ2-3 for the parts outside the CDR3, the full variable domain is EAGVAQSPRYKIIEKRQSVAFWCNPISGHATLYWYQQILGQGPKLLIQFQNNGVVDDSQLPKDRFSAERLKGVDSTLKIQPAKLEDSAVYLCASSSLTSGGGDTQYFGPGTRLTVL.

The chain couples TRBV2 to TRBJ1-1; 7 bases fit TRBD1. The CDR3 runs 15 residues. Germline loops: CDR1 SNHLY, CDR2 FYNNEI. Trimming at V came to 0 bases and at J to 6 bases, leaving 7 bases not matched to a gene. CDR3 sequence (DNA): TGTGCCAGCAGTGAAGCGCTTGGCCAGGGGGCTGAAGCTTTCTTT. Translated: CASSEALGQGAEAFF.

The chain employs TRBV27 and TRBJ2-7, with 8 bases identical to TRBD2. The J segment lost 4 bases and the V segment lost 5 bases, leaving 10 bases of the junction unmatched. The CDR3 contains 15 residues. Germline loops: CDR1 MNHEY, CDR2 SMNVEV (reference sequence). CDR3 in DNA: TGTGCCAGCAGTCTCAGCGGGGGCTGGGAATACGAGCAGTACTTC. Its translation: CASSLSGGWEYEQYF.

In its sample, this clonotype was seen a few times. The V call is TRBV7-9, the J call TRBJ1-4; possibly TRBD1 for D (6 bases). V was clipped by 1 base and J by 4 bases, with 10 bases between them. The germline V gene has CDR1 SEHNR and CDR2 FQNEAQ (reference sequence). This CDR3 spans 15 amino acids. CDR3 loop: CASSLVAGVNEKLFF. The CDR3 DNA sequence: TGTGCCAGCAGCTTAGTTGCAGGGGTTAATGAAAAACTGTTTTTT.

V is TRBV18 and J is TRBJ2-1; D call uncertain. Trimming cost V 3 bases and J 8 bases, with 14 bases left between them. This CDR3 comprises 14 residues. Germline CDR1 reads KGHSH; CDR2 reads LQKENI. The CDR3 DNA is TGTGCCAGCTCACCGGGCACGCGTGTCGATGAGCAGTTCTTC. Translating gives CASSPGTRVDEQFF.

A few counts support this clonotype. The J gene is TRBJ2-7, the V gene TRBV28, with D uncertain. From germline, CDR1 is MDHEN and CDR2 SYDVKM. This CDR3 has 14 residues. V lost 3 bases and J 3 bases, leaving 12 bases between the germline ends. The CDR3 bases are TGTGCCAGCAGTTTCCCCTGGACCATCTACGAGCAGTACTTC. This sequence encodes CASSFPWTIYEQYF.

This clonotype came up a few times. The chain uses TRBV12-5 and TRBJ1-1; D unresolved. Trimming pared 4 bases from V and 3 bases from J, leaving 6 bases between. CDR3 length: 12 amino acids. CDR1 and CDR2 from the germline V gene are LGHNT and FRNRAP. For the CDR3, the DNA is TGTGCTAGTGGTTCGGACTACACTGAAGCTTTCTTT. Amino acid sequence: CASGSDYTEAFF.